This is a list of T cell receptor beta chains from one sample in a study of blood T cells in healthy people across ages. TCRdb reprocessed the 5' RACE reads with MiXCR, giving one entry per CDR3 protein. The table shows 1,300,000 or so distinct CDR3 sequences, with approximately 60% occurring only once. Input material: blood. The receptors shown here come from a man between 18 and 35 years old in good health. The conserved cysteine and the conserved F or W are not part of the CDR3 here.

14 TRBJ2-7 TRBV11-3 ASSLASGTPNYEQY
16 TRBJ2-6 TRBV7-8 ASSLPGDPSSGANVLT
12 TRBJ1-2 TRBV7-9 ASSVRTGDDGYT
13 TRBJ2-3 TRBV5-1 ASSSRDRATDTQY
11 TRBJ2-4 TRBV7-9 ASSLYAGDIQY
11 TRBJ1-2 TRBV5-4 ASRTTGCYGYT
13 TRBJ2-1 TRBV12-3/TRBV12-4 ASSSVGEIYNEQF
12 TRBJ2-5 TRBV20-1 GASPSPTYNEQY
14 TRBJ2-5 TRBV29-1 SVDPSSTVGLETQY
14 TRBJ2-1 TRBV25-1 ASSARDGSSYNEQF
12 TRBJ2-7 TRBV29-1 SVEASGSPYEQY
12 TRBJ2-2 TRBV29-1 SGGDRGNTGELF
12 TRBJ2-7 TRBV5-1 ASSFLDTGYEQY
14 TRBJ2-1 TRBV6-2/TRBV6-3 ASSKTQGGSYNEQF
13 TRBJ1-1 TRBV4-1 ASSNRTGTVTEAF
9 TRBJ2-7 TRBV2 ASSPVGEQY
16 TRBJ1-6 TRBV10-3 AISESKGFGTHNSPLH
12 TRBJ2-7 TRBV20-1 SALDQGRSYEQY
11 TRBJ2-1 TRBV4-3 ASSLGPLDEQF
13 TRBJ2-7 TRBV27 ASSFRQGASYEQY
13 TRBJ2-5 TRBV5-1 ASSWELAGQETQY
15 . TRBV10-3 AISETTGLGPPYEQY
10 TRBJ2-1 TRBV4-1 ASSPRSGEQF
12 TRBJ2-1 TRBV6-2/TRBV6-3 ASSFGTLGGTQF
12 TRBJ2-7 TRBV6-5 ASSYGSRTNEQY
12 TRBJ1-2 TRBV29-1 SVDYRGANYGYT
13 TRBJ1-5 TRBV6-2/TRBV6-3 ASSYGGEGNQPQH
11 TRBJ2-5 TRBV20-1 SARDRLTETQY
12 TRBJ1-5 TRBV4-1 ASSQEGRAQPQH
12 TRBJ2-7 TRBV4-1 ASSQSGTNYEQY
14 . TRBV7-9 ASSFLGTSVYNEQY
15 TRBJ2-3 TRBV2 ASTPSLFAGSTDTQY
12 TRBJ2-7 TRBV6-6 ASSYSNRGYEQY
13 TRBJ2-5 TRBV7-2 ASSLARGREETQY
11 TRBJ2-3 TRBV27 AIRDRYTDTQY
13 TRBJ1-1 TRBV5-1 ASSYAGGGGTEAF
11 TRBJ2-1 TRBV2 ASMEGGRDEQF
12 TRBJ2-3 TRBV29-1 CAPGLAATDTQY
13 TRBJ2-7 TRBV4-1 ASSQVEVGSYEQY
11 TRBJ1-2 TRBV12-5 ASGPRQDYGYT
11 TRBJ1-1 TRBV29-1 SVTISSYQEAF
11 TRBJ1-2 TRBV6-2/TRBV6-3 ASSRGRDYGYT
11 TRBJ2-5 TRBV7-2 ASSLPQRQTQY
14 TRBJ2-7 TRBV7-8 ASSLGGYPRVYEQY
13 TRBJ2-1 TRBV3-1 ASSPTRDSYNEQF
12 TRBJ2-1 TRBV6-5 ASSYQREEDEQF
13 . TRBV7-9 ASSFFGTGVGEQY
14 TRBJ2-3 TRBV7-6 ASSDTGTIFPDTQY
13 TRBJ2-7 TRBV6-1 ASSEGTGVPYEQY
13 TRBJ2-3 TRBV20-1 SARSSGTWSDTQY
12 TRBJ2-3 TRBV28 ASSEGTRTDTQY
13 TRBJ2-1 TRBV9 TSSNLAGGYNEQF
13 TRBJ2-4 TRBV5-1 ASSLGQAIQGEQY
12 TRBJ1-1 TRBV29-1 SVELAGRRTEAF
14 TRBJ2-1 TRBV27 ASSLSRWGSCNEQF
14 TRBJ2-5 TRBV6-1 ASSNYGDRLYNEQY
14 TRBJ2-2 TRBV4-1 ASSRLPEGVPGELF
14 TRBJ2-4 TRBV10-1 ASSDLGTSGRNIQY